The 14 T cell receptor beta chains reported below all come from one sample, sequenced in a study of shared clonotypes between healthy human individuals. Clones were read by immunoSEQ multiplex PCR, and TCRdb kept only the in-frame ones, dropping some. The top ten clones hold 0.89% of a sample with around 990,000 clones, approximately 77% of them seen once. The sample consisted of memory CD4+ T cells from PBMCs. As to subset: CD45RA-negative fraction. The source is a young man in good health. Some clones in this sample may be carry-over from other donors' samples.

The chain has TRBV30 and TRBJ2-7, with D perhaps matching TRBD2 (6 bases). V was pared by 0 bases and J by 3 bases, with 9 bases between. This CDR3 spans 13 amino acids. CDR1 is GTSNPN and CDR2 is SVGIG in the germline V gene (reference sequence). This CDR3 reads CAWSVGLFYEQYF. DNA of the CDR3: TGTGCCTGGAGTGTGGGACTGTTCTACGAGCAGTACTTC. Variable domain in full (rest from reference TRBV30 and TRBJ2-7): SQTIHQWPATLVQPVGSPLSLECTVEGTSNPNLYWYRQAAGRGLQLLFYSVGIGQISSEVPQNLSASRPQDRQFILSSKKLLLSDSGFYLCAWSVGLFYEQYFGPGTRLTVT.

This clone was seen a handful of times. The genes are TRBV4-1 and TRBJ1-5; D remains unclear. The germline V and J ends were trimmed by 1 base and 6 bases, with 7 bases remaining between them. This CDR3 region has 13 residues. The germline V gene has CDR1 MGHRA and CDR2 YSYEKL. This CDR3 is CASSQVGGQPQHF. CDR3 in DNA: TGCGCCAGCAGCCAAGTCGGAGGTCAGCCCCAGCATTTT.

As concerns this clone: This clone may be a read error of a much larger clone one base away. The rearrangement uses TRBV7-2 and TRBJ2-3; the D gene is possibly TRBD1 (5 bases). The CDR3 consists of 13 residues. Germline values: CDR1 SGHTA, CDR2 FQGNSA. CDR3 in DNA: TGTGCCAGCAGCACCGACAGCACAGATACGCGGTATTTT. Protein sequence: CASSTDSTDTRYF. Looking up the rest from reference TRBV7-2 and TRBJ2-3 gives the full variable domain: GAGVSQSPSNKVTEKGKDVELRCDPISGHTALYWYRQSLGQGLEFLIYFQGNSAPDKSGLPSDRFSAERTGGSVSTLTIQRTQQEDSAVYLCASSTDSTDTRYFGPGTRLTVL.

The chain has TRBV10-3 and TRBJ1-2; the D gene is possibly TRBD1 (6 bases). Trimming removed 6 bases at V and 2 bases at J, with 7 bases between. The CDR3 length is 12 residues. From germline, CDR1 is ENHRY and CDR2 SYGVKD. The CDR3 region is CAIRDRNYGYTF. CDR3 DNA sequence: TGTGCCATCAGGGACAGAAACTATGGCTACACCTTC.

The rearrangement links TRBV4-3 to TRBJ2-7; D may be TRBD1 or TRBD2 (5 bases each). Germline lookup yields CDR1 LGHNA and CDR2 YSLEER. CDR3 length equals 15 residues. The ends were cut back, 4 bases at V and 6 bases at J, with 19 bases in the middle. In DNA, the CDR3 is TGCGCCAGCAGCCTCCTCGGGGCCCAGGGACGCGAGCAGTACTTC. Encoded protein: CASSLLGAQGREQYF.

Comments on this clone: This specimen includes other DNA sequences encoding the same CDR3. The chain carries TRBV5-1 and TRBJ2-1; 10 bases line up with TRBD2. Unmatched junction bases numbered 4, after V lost 4 bases and J lost 3 bases. CDR3 length: 15 residues. Germline CDR1 SGHRS, CDR2 YFSETQ. CDR3 protein: CASSRGLADYNEQFF. The CDR3, as DNA: TGCGCCAGCAGCCGTGGACTAGCGGACTACAATGAGCAGTTCTTC.

The chain recombines TRBV29-1 with TRBJ1-3; D unresolved. V was trimmed by 2 bases and J by 0 bases, leaving 8 bases between them. Germline assignment: CDR1 SQVTM and CDR2 ANQGSEA. This CDR3 region has 14 residues. DNA for the CDR3: TGCAGCGTTGAACCCCGCAACTCTGGAAACACCATATATTTT. It encodes CSVEPRNSGNTIYF.

The V gene is TRBV19, the J gene TRBJ2-7; TRBD1 agrees at 9 bases. Trimming took 5 bases from V and 5 from J; bases not matched to a gene: 7. The CDR3 is made up of 14 amino acids. Germline loops: CDR1 LNHDA, CDR2 SQIVND (reference sequence). CDR3 coding DNA: TGTGCCAGTAGTTCGGGACAGGGTAACAACGAGCAGTACTTC. Encoded protein: CASSSGQGNNEQYF.

The rearrangement joins TRBV7-2 to TRBJ1-1; 7 positions agree with TRBD1. J gave up 0 bases and V 6 bases, and 7 bases lay outside the gene matches. From germline, CDR1 is SGHTA and CDR2 FQGNSA. This CDR3 has 15 residues. This CDR3 is CASRANRGMNTEAFF. The CDR3, as DNA: TGTGCCAGCAGGGCCAACAGGGGTATGAACACTGAAGCTTTCTTT. Based on the CDR3 plus reference TRBV7-2 and TRBJ1-1, the full variable domain is GAGVSQSPSNKVTEKGKDVELRCDPISGHTALYWYRQSLGQGLEFLIYFQGNSAPDKSGLPSDRFSAERTGGSVSTLTIQRTQQEDSAVYLCASRANRGMNTEAFFGQGTRLTVV.

This clone was seen only a few times. This rearrangement joins TRBV10-3 to TRBJ1-2, with 10 positions matching TRBD1. CDR1 is ENHRY, CDR2 SYGVKD, per germline. This CDR3 region has 17 residues. Losses at the gene ends were 4 bases for V and 3 bases for J; bases not matched to a gene: 11. CDR3 protein: CAISAREGTGDDYGYTF. The CDR3 DNA sequence: TGTGCCATCAGTGCTCGGGAAGGGACAGGGGATGACTATGGCTACACCTTC.

V and J are TRBV6-1 and TRBJ2-3, with TRBD1 matching over 12 bases. The ends lost 7 bases at V and 5 bases at J; junction bases unmatched: 4. CDR3 length equals 14 residues. Germline CDR1 MNHNS, CDR2 SASEGT. CDR3 in amino acids: CASKGQGAKDTQYF. CDR3 DNA sequence: TGTGCCAGCAAGGGACAGGGGGCCAAAGATACGCAGTATTTT.

The chain is built from TRBV4-2 and TRBJ2-3; 8 positions match TRBD2. This CDR3 comprises 15 residues. Germline CDR1 reads LGHNA; CDR2 reads YNFKEQ. V dropped 4 bases and J dropped 5; count of bases not matched to a gene: 8. The CDR3 DNA sequence: TGTGCCAGCAGCCCACGGGAGGGTTCGGAAGATACGCAGTATTTT. Translated, it gives CASSPREGSEDTQYF.

The rearrangement uses TRBV30 and TRBJ2-6; D remains unclear. V was cut by 1 base and J by 0 bases, with 16 bases left in between. The CDR3 is 18 residues long. CDR1 and CDR2 (germline): GTSNPN, SVGIG (reference sequence). CDR3 residues: CAWSGVWAPTSGANVLTF. The DNA of the CDR3 is TGTGCCTGGAGTGGGGTTTGGGCCCCAACCTCTGGGGCCAACGTCCTGACTTTC.

About this clone: At one of its ends the junction is not consistent with the germline gene, which may arise from a read error. The V gene is TRBV19, the J gene TRBJ2-7; weak D call: TRBD1 (6 bases). Germline CDR1 LNHDA, CDR2 SQIVND (reference sequence). The CDR3 has 15 amino acids. In DNA form, the CDR3 reads TGTACCAGTAGCCGGACAGCTAAGAGCTCCTACGAGCAGTACTTC. The encoded protein is CTSSRTAKSSYEQYF.